Below, 23 T cell receptor beta chains from the same sample are listed, as sequenced in a study of shared clonotypes between healthy human individuals (dated by TCRdb to between 2020 and 2021). CD8 naive samples consisted of CD45RO-negative cells that were positively selected for CCR7, yielding a CD45RA+CCR7+ population without TemRA cells. Library prep was done by the immunoSEQ multiplex PCR assay. Here the immuneACCESS table is served through TCRdb, limited to in-frame sequences with V and J called. Missing clones are a known gap in these copies; in checked studies unresolved V genes cover under half, and the rest lacks a known reason. The sample has about 650,000 clones on record, about 95% of them singletons. The ten largest clonotypes hold 0.11% of the sample. The sequenced sample was naive CD8+ T cells sorted from blood. The meaning of the sample's cell subset or site label: CD45RA+CCR7+. All receptors derive from a woman in her twenties or thirties in good health.

The genes are TRBV19 and TRBJ2-3; D tentatively reads TRBD1 or TRBD2 (5 bases each). The CDR3 spans 17 residues. In germline, CDR1 is LNHDA, CDR2 SQIVND (reference sequence). Trimming stripped 4 bases from V and 4 bases from J, with 21 bases between. The CDR3 here is CASSTAEPAGRADTQYF. CDR3 nucleotides: TGTGCCAGTAGTACGGCTGAGCCGGCAGGGAGAGCAGATACGCAGTATTTT.

The rearrangement joins TRBV19 to TRBJ1-1; 7 nucleotides match TRBD1. Losses at the gene ends were 3 bases for V and 6 bases for J; bases not matched to a gene: 7. CDR1 is LNHDA and CDR2 is SQIVND in the germline V gene (reference sequence). The CDR3 contains 14 residues. CDR3 nucleotide sequence: TGTGCCAGTAGTATGGAGGGGGCCGGACCTGAAGCTTTCTTT. It yields the protein CASSMEGAGPEAFF.

The chain is built from TRBV7-9 and TRBJ1-4; D not certain. Trimming shortened V by 5 bases and J by 8 bases, and 6 bases separated the two germline ends. Germline V CDR1 and CDR2: SEHNR, FQNEAQ (reference sequence). The CDR3 length is 11 residues. For the CDR3, the DNA is TGTGCCAGCAGCCGTACCGAAAAACTGTTTTTT. As protein: CASSRTEKLFF.

To note about this clone: This same CDR3 is encoded by further DNA sequences in the sample. This chain uses TRBV27 with TRBJ2-1, with 9 bases lining up with TRBD2. Germline V gene lookup returns CDR1 MNHEY and CDR2 SMNVEV (reference sequence). The CDR3 has 15 residues. With 2 bases clipped from V and 4 bases from J, the junction kept 3 bases outside the gene matches. CDR3 loop: CASSLVLAGYNEQFF. The CDR3 DNA reads as TGTGCCAGCAGTTTAGTCCTAGCGGGATACAATGAGCAGTTCTTC.

The rearrangement uses TRBV19 and TRBJ2-3; tentatively, D is TRBD2 (6 bases). There are 15 residues in the CDR3. V gave up 6 bases and J gave up 6 bases, with 19 bases separating them. CDR1 and CDR2 (germline): LNHDA, SQIVND (reference sequence). Written as DNA, the CDR3 is TGTGCCAGTAGCGGGTGGGCGGGACCCCCCGATACGCAGTATTTT. Translating gives CASSGWAGPPDTQYF. Drawing the rest from reference TRBV19 and TRBJ2-3, the complete variable domain is DGGITQSPKYLFRKEGQNVTLSCEQNLNHDAMYWYRQDPGQGLRLIYYSQIVNDFQKGDIAEGYSVSREKKESFPLTVTSAQKNPTAFYLCASSGWAGPPDTQYFGPGTRLTVL.

The chain combines TRBV27 with TRBJ2-1; 9 positions match TRBD1. Germline V gene data show CDR1 as MNHEY and CDR2 as SMNVEV (reference sequence). This CDR3 comprises 13 residues. V lost 6 bases to trimming and J lost 8 bases; unmatched junction nucleotides: 5. CDR3 DNA: TGTGCCAGCAGAGGACAGGGGAAGGATGAGCAGTTCTTC. Its translation: CASRGQGKDEQFF.

J is TRBJ1-2 and V is TRBV27; 8 positions match TRBD1. V lost 6 bases to trimming and J lost 8 bases; unmatched junction nucleotides: 11. Germline V lookup: CDR1 MNHEY, CDR2 SMNVEV (reference sequence). This CDR3 comprises 14 residues. CDR3 sequence reads: CASSSTGTGNGYTF. The CDR3 DNA follows: TGTGCCAGCAGCAGTACCGGGACAGGAAACGGCTACACCTTC.

V gene TRBV27 combines with J gene TRBJ2-1, with 12 bases lining up with TRBD2. Trimming removed 7 bases from V and 9 bases from J; junction bases left unmatched: 10. Germline CDR1 and CDR2: MNHEY and SMNVEV (reference sequence). The length of the CDR3 is 15 residues. CDR3 nucleotide sequence: TGTGCCAGCAACGAGCCTAGCGGGAGGGCCCCTGAGCAGTTCTTC. Translating gives CASNEPSGRAPEQFF.

This clone was seen a single time. V usage is TRBV5-1 and J usage is TRBJ2-1; D may match TRBD1 or TRBD2 (5 bases each). Per the germline V gene, CDR1 is SGHRS and CDR2 is YFSETQ. CDR3 length equals 19 residues. Trimming removed 0 bases at V and 3 bases at J, with 22 bases between. The CDR3 sequence: CASSLGDRGPASYYNEQFF. Written as DNA, the CDR3 is TGCGCCAGCAGCTTGGGGGACCGGGGCCCTGCAAGCTACTACAATGAGCAGTTCTTC. Filled out from reference TRBV5-1 and TRBJ2-1, the complete variable domain reads KAGVTQTPRYLIKTRGQQVTLSCSPISGHRSVSWYQQTPGQGLQFLFEYFSETQRNKGNFPGRFSGRQFSNSRSEMNVSTLELGDSALYLCASSLGDRGPASYYNEQFFGPGTRLTVL.

The rearrangement joins TRBV19 to TRBJ1-5; 9 bases are shared with TRBD1. Germline trimming cut 2 bases from V and 6 bases from J; bases unmatched to any gene: 8. The CDR3 is 16 residues long. The germline gives CDR1 LNHDA, CDR2 SQIVND (reference sequence). The CDR3 reads CASSILGTGSFQPQHF. For the CDR3, the DNA is TGTGCCAGTAGTATATTAGGGACAGGGAGTTTTCAGCCCCAGCATTTT.

This clone was observed a single time. V and J are TRBV4-1 and TRBJ1-2, with TRBD1 identical over 7 bases. The ends lost 3 bases at V and 10 bases at J; junction bases unmatched: 14. CDR3 length equals 15 residues. Germline lookup yields CDR1 MGHRA and CDR2 YSYEKL. CDR3 loop: CASSQDRGQPRSYTF. CDR3 sequence (DNA): TGCGCCAGCAGCCAGGATAGGGGACAGCCTCGGTCCTACACCTTC.

The chain recombines TRBV7-9 with TRBJ1-3; D is undetermined. The CDR3 runs to 14 residues. Germline lookup yields CDR1 SEHNR and CDR2 FQNEAQ (reference sequence). V was trimmed by 7 bases and J by 0 bases, leaving 10 bases between them. The CDR3 DNA sequence: TGTGCCAGCATGCTAGATTTCTCTGGAAACACCATATATTTT. This sequence encodes CASMLDFSGNTIYF.

This sequence joins TRBV11-1 and TRBJ1-4; D unresolved. CDR3 length: 13 amino acids. Germline V lookup: CDR1 SGHAT, CDR2 FQDESV (reference sequence). Trimming took 5 bases from V and 3 from J, leaving 7 bases between them. The CDR3 sequence is CASSTSPNEKLFF. The CDR3 bases are TGTGCCAGCAGCACTAGTCCTAATGAAAAACTGTTTTTT.

Turning to this clone: Different DNA sequences within this sample yield the same CDR3. This chain links TRBV9 with TRBJ1-3; the D is unclear. The CDR3 is 13 residues long. Germline V gives CDR1 SGDLS, CDR2 YYNGEE. V was clipped by 0 bases and J by 0 bases, with 1 base between them. CDR3 in DNA: TGTGCCAGCAGCGTAGGCTCTGGAAACACCATATATTTT. Residues: CASSVGSGNTIYF.

The gene calls are TRBV28 and TRBJ1-2; D unclear. The germline V and J ends were trimmed by 6 bases and 0 bases, with 8 bases remaining between them. CDR3 length: 13 residues. Germline V CDR1 and CDR2: MDHEN, SYDVKM. The CDR3 sequence is CASRVGPNYGYTF. CDR3 nucleotide sequence: TGTGCCAGCAGAGTTGGCCCTAACTATGGCTACACCTTC.

The chain combines TRBV18 with TRBJ2-1; D not certain. Germline V lookup: CDR1 KGHSH, CDR2 LQKENI. There are 14 residues in the CDR3. V was shortened by 4 bases and J by 6 bases, with 13 bases between the two germline ends. This CDR3 reads CASSLDGLLNEQFF. The CDR3 region has the DNA TGTGCCAGCTCACTGGACGGCCTCCTCAATGAGCAGTTCTTC.

The chain combines TRBV4-2 with TRBJ2-7, with 10 bases identical to TRBD2. The CDR3 runs to 15 residues. CDR1 and CDR2 from the germline V gene are LGHNA and YNFKEQ. Trimming cost V 5 bases and J 7 bases; bases outside gene matches: 11. CDR3 loop: CASSSDGLAGEEQYF. DNA for the CDR3: TGTGCCAGCAGCTCAGATGGGCTAGCGGGAGAGGAGCAGTACTTC.

Concerning this clone itself: The same CDR3 can be traced to other DNA sequences in this sample. The chain joins TRBV4-1 to TRBJ1-6, with D possibly TRBD1 on 5 matching bases. Germline V CDR1 and CDR2: MGHRA, YSYEKL. With 2 bases removed from V and 8 bases from J, the gap between germline ends came to 7 bases. The CDR3 consists of 13 residues. The CDR3 coding sequence is TGCGCCAGCAGCCAAACGGGGGATTCACCCCTCCACTTT. This sequence encodes CASSQTGDSPLHF.

This chain links TRBV6-5 with TRBJ1-2; a possible D gene is TRBD1 (5 bases). Germline CDR1 reads MNHEY; CDR2 reads SVGAGI. Trimming left V 2 bases short and J 8 bases short, with 12 bases between. CDR3 length: 13 residues. CDR3 residues: CASSYEGTGGYTF. Written as DNA, the CDR3 is TGTGCCAGCAGTTACGAAGGGACGGGCGGCTACACCTTC.

This clone has just one count. CDR3 DNA: TGTGCCAGCAGCTTAGGAAGCGGGAGGGCCCACGAGCAGTACTTC. It codes for CASSLGSGRAHEQYF. The chain employs TRBV13 and TRBJ2-7, with 10 bases fitting TRBD2. The trim removed 0 bases at V and 5 bases at J, leaving 4 bases unmatched. This CDR3 region has 15 residues. Germline CDR1 PRHDT, CDR2 FYEKMQ (reference sequence).

The count of this clone is one. The chain recombines TRBV5-1 with TRBJ2-1; TRBD2 matches at 8 bases. Germline V gives CDR1 SGHRS, CDR2 YFSETQ. The CDR3 extends over 14 amino acids. With V trimmed by 0 bases and J by 5 bases, 1 base remained unmatched. CDR3 DNA sequence: TGCGCCAGCAGCTTGGCTAGCGGGCACAATGAGCAGTTCTTC. This gives the protein CASSLASGHNEQFF.

This chain joins TRBV5-1 and TRBJ2-2, with 9 bases identical to TRBD2. The CDR3 has 15 amino acids. Trimming removed 4 bases from V and 4 bases from J; junction bases left unmatched: 5. Germline assignment: CDR1 SGHRS and CDR2 YFSETQ. As DNA, the CDR3 is TGCGCCAGCAGCCCGAGGACTAGCGTCACCGGGGAGCTGTTTTTT. This codes for CASSPRTSVTGELFF.

The genes are TRBV4-2 and TRBJ2-7, with D perhaps matching TRBD1 (5 bases). Germline V gene lookup returns CDR1 LGHNA and CDR2 YNFKEQ. The CDR3 length is 16 residues. V lost 0 bases and J lost 0, with 12 bases in between. CDR3 bases: TGTGCCAGCAGCCAAGAAGGAGACAGAAACTCCTACGAGCAGTACTTC. This sequence encodes CASSQEGDRNSYEQYF.